The clone carrying this TCR beta chain was counted a few times. What it recognizes is unknown. Using constant-segment primers, 5'RACE produced TCR alpha and TCR beta cDNA libraries carrying sample barcodes and UMIs. TCRdb re-called the 5' RACE reads through MiXCR, storing one row per CDR3 protein. The data contain under 550,000 distinct CDR3 sequences, more than 15% of them singletons. The entry originates in a study of T-cell memory formation after mild COVID-19. Overall study context: Among the donors, TCR clusters were largely specific to each donor.

The CDR3 runs to 15 residues. The germline V gene has CDR1 MNHNS and CDR2 SASEGT. Trimming removed 5 bases at V and 4 bases at J, with 17 bases between. Study results and caveats: Clones that shrank (day 15 to 85) were balanced CD4/CD8, whereas later expanders leaned CD4+. The finding that pre-infection memory included some responding clones suggested that cross-reactive memory joined.

This receptor was identified in a man aged 18 to 29 who had mild COVID-19 (a few samples of this study predate the infection). Cell type and time point are not known. The sample comprised PBMCs or a T cell subset sorted from them (not recorded which). V usage is TRBV6-1 and J usage is TRBJ1-2; D uncertain. CDR3 sequence reads: CASSREGDPTYGYTF. CDR3 sequence (DNA): TGTGCCAGCAGTAGAGAGGGAGACCCTACCTATGGCTACACCTTC.